This T cell receptor (beta chain) is drawn from a study of neoadjuvant anti-PD-1 for oral cavity cancer. Study background: Non-progressing patients received a fourth nivolumab dose near day 43, then surgery on days 50-56.

This CDR3 has 16 amino acids. The germline V and J ends were trimmed by 0 bases and 0 bases, with 10 bases remaining between them. Germline values: CDR1 SGDLS, CDR2 YYNGEE. Within the sample, this clone is large (0.1 to 1%). Produced via immunoSEQ multiplex PCR; TCRdb's table is partial and in-frame only. The sample holds thousands of clones, 60% to 80% seen once. No culture or expansion preceded analysis of these blood cells. The source of this sequence is a person between 40 and 79 years old with oral cavity squamous cell carcinoma. This chain joins TRBV9 and TRBJ2-4; TRBD1 or TRBD2 may be the D gene (6 bases each). The material was PBMCs, obtained before nivolumab (anti-PD-1) treatment. CDR3 DNA sequence: TGTGCCAGCAGCGTAGAGGGGGGAGTAGCCAAAAACATTCAGTACTTC. Its translation is CASSVEGGVAKNIQYF.